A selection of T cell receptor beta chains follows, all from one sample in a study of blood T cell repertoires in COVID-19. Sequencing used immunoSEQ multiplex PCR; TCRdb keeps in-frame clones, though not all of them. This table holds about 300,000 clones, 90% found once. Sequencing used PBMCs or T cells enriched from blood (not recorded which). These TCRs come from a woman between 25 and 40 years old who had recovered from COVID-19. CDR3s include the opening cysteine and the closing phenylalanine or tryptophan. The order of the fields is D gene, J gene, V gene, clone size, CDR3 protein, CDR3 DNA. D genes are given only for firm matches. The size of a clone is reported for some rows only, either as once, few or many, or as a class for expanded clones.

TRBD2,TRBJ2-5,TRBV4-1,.,CASSQAGTSGETQYF,TGCGCCAGCAGCCAAGCGGGGACTAGCGGGGAGACCCAGTACTTC
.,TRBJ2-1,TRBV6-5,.,CASRQGERPYNEQFF,TGTGCCAGCAGACAGGGAGAGAGGCCCTACAATGAGCAGTTCTTC
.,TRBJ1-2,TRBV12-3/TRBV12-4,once,CASSLTGFYGYTF,TGTGCCAGCAGTTTAACAGGGTTTTATGGCTACACCTTC
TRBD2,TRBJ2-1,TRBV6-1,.,CASSVLANSGGQKQFF,TGTGCCAGCAGTGTTCTGGCGAACAGCGGGGGTCAAAAGCAGTTCTTC
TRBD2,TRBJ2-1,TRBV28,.,CASSLAGAEYNEQFF,TGTGCCAGCAGTTTGGCGGGAGCGGAGTACAATGAGCAGTTCTTC
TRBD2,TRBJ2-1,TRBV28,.,CASSRAGELNEQFF,TGTGCCAGCAGTCGAGCGGGAGAACTCAATGAGCAGTTCTTC
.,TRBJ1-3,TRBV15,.,CATSRDNQGLGRNTIYF,TGTGCCACCAGCAGAGATAACCAGGGTTTAGGTCGAAACACCATATATTTT
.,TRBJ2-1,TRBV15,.,CATSVRGPPGYNEQFF,TGTGCCACCAGCGTGCGAGGTCCCCCAGGGTACAATGAGCAGTTCTTC
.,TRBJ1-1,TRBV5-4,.,CASSYTVDTEAFF,TGTGCCAGCAGCTACACAGTCGACACTGAAGCTTTCTTT
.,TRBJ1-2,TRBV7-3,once,CASSPRQGSGYTF,TGTGCCAGCAGCCCGCGTCAGGGGAGCGGCTACACCTTC
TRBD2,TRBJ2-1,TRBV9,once,CASSVGGTSESNEQFF,TGTGCCAGCAGCGTAGGCGGGACTAGCGAATCGAATGAGCAGTTCTTC
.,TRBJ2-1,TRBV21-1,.,CASSKVWTSGRGFSYNEQFF,TGTGCCAGCAGCAAAGTTTGGACTAGCGGGAGGGGCTTTTCCTACAATGAGCAGTTCTTC
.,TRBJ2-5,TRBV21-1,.,CASSPDQETQYF,TGTGCCAGCAGCCCGGACCAAGAGACCCAGTACTTC
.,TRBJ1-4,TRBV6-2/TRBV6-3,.,CASSFFPSGAAKFF,TGTGCCAGCAGTTTTTTTCCGAGTGGGGCAGCGAAGTTTTTT
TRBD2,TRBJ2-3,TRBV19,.,CASSIRTSGSTDTQYF,TGTGCCAGTAGTATCCGGACTAGCGGGAGCACAGATACGCAGTATTTT
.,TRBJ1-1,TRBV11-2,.,CASSHWWTTNTEAFF,TGTGCCAGCAGCCACTGGTGGACAACGAACACTGAAGCTTTCTTT
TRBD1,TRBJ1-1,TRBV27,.,CASSLTAEGQGARNTEAFF,TGTGCCAGCAGTCTTACTGCTGAGGGACAGGGGGCGAGAAACACTGAAGCTTTCTTT
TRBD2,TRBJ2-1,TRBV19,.,CASSAGLAGYNEQFF,TGTGCCAGTAGTGCAGGCCTAGCGGGATACAATGAGCAGTTCTTC
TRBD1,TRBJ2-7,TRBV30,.,CAWSDRQGSTYEQYF,TGTGCCTGGAGCGACAGACAGGGGTCTACCTACGAGCAGTACTTC
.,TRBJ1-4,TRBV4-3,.,CASSQEKGRVEKLFF,TGCGCCAGCAGCCAAGAGAAGGGGCGCGTTGAAAAACTGTTTTTT
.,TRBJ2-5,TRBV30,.,CAWSRDFREAQYF,TGTGCCTGGAGTAGGGACTTCAGGGAGGCCCAGTACTTC
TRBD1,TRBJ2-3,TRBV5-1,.,CASSSSTSTGWSTDTQYF,TGCGCCAGCAGCTCATCCACCTCGACAGGGTGGAGCACAGATACGCAGTATTTT
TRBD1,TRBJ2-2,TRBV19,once,CASSIGDRGVTGELFF,TGTGCCAGTAGTATAGGTGACAGGGGAGTCACCGGGGAGCTGTTTTTT
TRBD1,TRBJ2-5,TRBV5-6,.,CASSWTGGKGETQYF,TGTGCCAGCAGCTGGACAGGGGGTAAAGGGGAGACCCAGTACTTC
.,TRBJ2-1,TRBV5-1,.,CASTVGGLYNEQFF,TGCGCCAGTACCGTTGGGGGACTCTACAATGAGCAGTTCTTC
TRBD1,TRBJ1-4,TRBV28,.,CASSPGQPEKLFF,TGTGCCAGCAGCCCGGGACAGCCCGAAAAACTGTTTTTT
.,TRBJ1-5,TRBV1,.,CTSSSDGEDSNQPQHF,TGCACCAGCAGCTCGGACGGGGAGGATAGCAATCAGCCCCAGCATTTT
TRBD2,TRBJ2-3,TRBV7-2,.,CASSSTSASGRRDTQYF,TGTGCCAGCAGCTCGACCTCGGCGAGCGGGAGGAGAGATACGCAGTATTTT
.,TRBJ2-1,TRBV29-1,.,CSVDPRPDTNEQFF,TGCAGCGTTGACCCTAGACCCGATACCAATGAGCAGTTCTTC
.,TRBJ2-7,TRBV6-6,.,CASSAGTIYEQYF,TGTGCCAGCAGCGCCGGGACAATCTACGAGCAGTACTTC
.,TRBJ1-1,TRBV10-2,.,CASLYGPGTEAFF,TGCGCCAGTCTTTACGGCCCGGGGACTGAAGCTTTCTTT
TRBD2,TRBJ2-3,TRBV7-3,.,CASSRGTRMDTDTQYF,TGTGCCAGCAGCCGCGGGACTAGGATGGACACAGATACGCAGTATTTT
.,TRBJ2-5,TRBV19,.,CASSIKTPYRTQYF,TGTGCCAGTAGTATCAAGACTCCCTATAGGACCCAGTACTTC
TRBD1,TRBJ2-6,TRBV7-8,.,CASRVTGTGISGANVLTF,TGTGCCAGCAGAGTAACCGGGACAGGGATCTCTGGGGCCAACGTCCTGACTTTC
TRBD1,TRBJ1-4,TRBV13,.,CASSPGTGGTNEKLFF,TGTGCCAGCAGCCCCGGGACAGGGGGGACTAATGAAAAACTGTTTTTT